These T cell receptor beta chains were read from a single sample in a study of regulatory T cells in long-lasting Graves disease. Via MiXCR, TCRdb re-called the multiplex PCR reads, giving one row per CDR3 protein. The table includes 400,000 to 500,000 distinct CDR3 sequences, around a fifth detected once. The input for sequencing was peripheral blood mononuclear cells (PBMCs), taken when the disease was refractory, from a patient treated with antithyroid drugs. All receptors come from a female donor with Graves disease. Each CDR3 is given with its conserved first and last residue. Each record gives: CDR3 DNA, CDR3 protein, D gene, clone size, V gene, CDR3 length, J gene. D genes are given only for firm matches. The size entry is marked missing in some rows and otherwise reads once, few, many or a size class.

TGCAGTGCTAGGTTCAGGGTAAATGAAAAACTGTTTTTT | CSARFRVNEKLFF | NA | few | TRBV20-1 | 13 | TRBJ1-4
TGCAGTGCTAGTAGACTAGCGGGGGCAATCTACAATGAGCAGTTCTTC | CSASRLAGAIYNEQFF | TRBD2 | few | TRBV20-1 | 16 | TRBJ2-1
TGTGCCAGCAGCTCCCTCGCCGGGGCGTGGGGCCAAGAGACCCAGTACTTC | CASSSLAGAWGQETQYF | NA | NA | TRBV7-2 | 17 | TRBJ2-5
TGTGCCAGCAGCCAAAGCCAACCGGGACAGGTAGATTCACCCCTCCACTTT | CASSQSQPGQVDSPLHF | TRBD1 | many | TRBV11-2 | 17 | TRBJ1-6
TGTGCCAGCAGTTACCACGGGACTAACTTCTACGAGCAGTACTTC | CASSYHGTNFYEQYF | TRBD2 | NA | TRBV28 | 15 | TRBJ2-7
TGTGCCAGCAGCCAGATCCGAGGGGAACTGTTTTTT | CASSQIRGELFF | NA | many | TRBV3-1 | 12 | TRBJ1-4
TGTGCCAGCAGCCGAGATCGACTTAACACCGGGGAGCTGTTTTTT | CASSRDRLNTGELFF | NA | NA | TRBV3-1 | 15 | TRBJ2-2
TGTGCCAGCAGTGACGGAGGGACAGTCAACTATGGCTACACCTTC | CASSDGGTVNYGYTF | TRBD1 | many | TRBV25-1 | 15 | TRBJ1-2
TGTGCCAGCAGCGTTGGTTTAGGACCCTACAATGAGCAGTTCTTC | CASSVGLGPYNEQFF | NA | NA | TRBV9 | 15 | TRBJ2-1
TGTGCCAGCAGTTCGAGCGGGACTAGTGACTACGAGCAGTACTTC | CASSSSGTSDYEQYF | TRBD2 | few | TRBV28 | 15 | TRBJ2-7
TGTGCCAGCAGCATAGACAGAAATCAGCCCCAGCATTTT | CASSIDRNQPQHF | NA | NA | TRBV11-1 | 13 | TRBJ1-5
TGTGCCAGCAGTTTAGGCTCCGGGAGTGGCCACGAGCAGTACTTC | CASSLGSGSGHEQYF | NA | few | TRBV12-3/TRBV12-4 | 15 | TRBJ2-7
TGTGCCATCAGTGAAAACGACTATGGCTACACCTTC | CAISENDYGYTF | NA | few | TRBV10-3 | 12 | TRBJ1-2
TGTGCCAGCAGTTTAAGCCCGGCTCGACAGGGCCCTGATGGCTACACCTTC | CASSLSPARQGPDGYTF | TRBD1 | many | TRBV27 | 17 | TRBJ1-2
TGTGCCAGCAGTCGAATCGACAGGGAAAACACCATATATTTT | CASSRIDRENTIYF | TRBD1 | many | TRBV28 | 14 | TRBJ1-3
TGTGCCAGCAGTTTAAATCACTGGTTGAGCTCCTACGAGCAGTACTTC | CASSLNHWLSSYEQYF | NA | many | TRBV28 | 16 | TRBJ2-7
TGTGCCAGCAGCCAACTGACTAGCGGGACATCCGAGCAGTACTTC | CASSQLTSGTSEQYF | TRBD2 | NA | TRBV3-1 | 15 | TRBJ2-7
TGTGCCAGCAGTGAAATAGGGTGGGATACGCAGTATTTT | CASSEIGWDTQYF | NA | few | TRBV6-1 | 13 | TRBJ2-3
TGTGCCAGCAGCGTAGAACCGTCGTATGAGCCCCAGCATTTT | CASSVEPSYEPQHF | NA | few | TRBV9 | 14 | TRBJ1-5
TGTGCCAGCAGTTTATTCCCTTTGGCCGGGACTAGCGGGAGAATTAACTACGAGCAGTACTTC | CASSLFPLAGTSGRINYEQYF | TRBD2 | many | TRBV28 | 21 | TRBJ2-7
TGTGCCAGCAGCCCTTCGGGTCCAACAACTGAAGCTTTCTTT | CASSPSGPTTEAFF | NA | NA | TRBV7-3 | 14 | TRBJ1-1
TGTGCCAGCACGGGCGGAACCTACGAGCAGTACTTC | CASTGGTYEQYF | NA | many | TRBV2 | 12 | TRBJ2-7
TGTGCCATCGGGGACACCGATCGGTACTTC | CAIGDTDRYF | NA | NA | TRBV15 | 10 | TRBJ2-7
TGCAGTGCTATAGAGGCCGACCCTTACGAAGGCTACACCTTC | CSAIEADPYEGYTF | NA | many | TRBV20-1 | 14 | TRBJ1-2
TGTGCCAGTAGTTCGGGACACTGGAACACTGAAGCTTTCTTT | CASSSGHWNTEAFF | NA | NA | TRBV19 | 14 | TRBJ1-1
TGTGCCAGCAGTTACTCGGGGGTAGGTACTGAGCAGTTCTTC | CASSYSGVGTEQFF | NA | many | TRBV6-5 | 14 | TRBJ2-1
TGTGCCAGCAGCTTACGGGACGGGACCACAGATACGCAGTATTTT | CASSLRDGTTDTQYF | NA | few | TRBV7-9 | 15 | TRBJ2-3
TGTGCCACCAGCAGATCGCGCGGGGTGGATACGCAGTATTTT | CATSRSRGVDTQYF | NA | few | TRBV15 | 14 | TRBJ2-3
TGTGCCAGCAGCCAAGACACAACTAGACGGGGGGAGCAGTACTTC | CASSQDTTRRGEQYF | NA | many | TRBV3-1 | 15 | TRBJ2-7
TGTGCCAGTAGTATTTTAGCGGGAGAACCAGAGACCCAGTACTTC | CASSILAGEPETQYF | TRBD2 | NA | TRBV19 | 15 | TRBJ2-5
TGTGCCAGCAGTTACCCCGGGGGGTACGAGCAGTACTTC | CASSYPGGYEQYF | TRBD2 | few | TRBV6-2/TRBV6-3 | 13 | TRBJ2-7
TGTGCCAGCAGTCCCCCGGGGCCCCGGGGGGCTGAAGCTTTCTTT | CASSPPGPRGAEAFF | NA | many | TRBV28 | 15 | TRBJ1-1
TGTGCCAGCTCATACAACAGAGAGGGAAATGAAAAACTGTTTTTT | CASSYNREGNEKLFF | NA | NA | TRBV18 | 15 | TRBJ1-4
TGTGCCACCAGTGACCAGGCAGGGGAGACCCAGTACTTC | CATSDQAGETQYF | NA | many | TRBV24-1 | 13 | TRBJ2-5
TGTGCCAGCAGCCAACGGGGAAACGAAGCTTTCTTT | CASSQRGNEAFF | NA | NA | TRBV3-1 | 12 | TRBJ1-1
TGTGCCAGCAGCGTTAGGGATCGCCGACCCCCCTACGAGCAGTACTTC | CASSVRDRRPPYEQYF | NA | NA | TRBV11-1 | 16 | TRBJ2-7
TGTGCCAGCAGCTTACCGGGAGGGTACGAGCAGTACTTC | CASSLPGGYEQYF | TRBD2 | many | TRBV11-2 | 13 | TRBJ2-7
TGTGCCAGCAGCCAACTAGCGGGAGTCACCTACGAGCAGTACTTC | CASSQLAGVTYEQYF | TRBD2 | NA | TRBV3-1 | 15 | TRBJ2-7
TGCGCCAGCAGCCAAGGCAAAGGCCTCAATCAGCCCCAGCATTTT | CASSQGKGLNQPQHF | NA | NA | TRBV4-1 | 15 | TRBJ1-5
TGTGCCAGCAGCCCCACCGGGACTACGACAGACAATGAGCAGTTCTTC | CASSPTGTTTDNEQFF | TRBD2 | many | TRBV7-8 | 16 | TRBJ2-1
TGCGCCAGCAGGATGGGACAGGGTTTAACCGGGGAGCTGTTTTTT | CASRMGQGLTGELFF | TRBD1 | few | TRBV5-1 | 15 | TRBJ2-2
TGTGCCATCTCCGAAACTAGCGGGAACACCGGGGAGCTGTTTTTT | CAISETSGNTGELFF | TRBD2 | NA | TRBV10-3 | 15 | TRBJ2-2
TGCAGCGTTGGGATGGGGGGCCAGCTGGGGGAGCAGTACTTC | CSVGMGGQLGEQYF | NA | few | TRBV29-1 | 14 | TRBJ2-7
TGTGCCAGCAGCACTAGGGACAGCTCCTACGAGCAGTACTTC | CASSTRDSSYEQYF | TRBD1 | many | TRBV7-2 | 14 | TRBJ2-7
TGTGCCAGCAGCCAAGATCGCCTAGCGGGTTACCAAGAGACCCAGTACTTC | CASSQDRLAGYQETQYF | TRBD2 | many | TRBV3-1 | 17 | TRBJ2-5
TGTGCCAGCAGCGCGTCGACAGGGGCGATCACTGAAGCTTTCTTT | CASSASTGAITEAFF | TRBD1 | many | TRBV9 | 15 | TRBJ1-1
TGCGCCAGCTCTCCGGCTAGAAGACAGATGAACACTGAAGCTTTCTTT | CASSPARRQMNTEAFF | NA | many | TRBV5-1 | 16 | TRBJ1-1
TGTGCCAGCAGCTTGTGGGACAGGGTTGCCGAGCAGTACTTC | CASSLWDRVAEQYF | TRBD1 | NA | TRBV5-4 | 14 | TRBJ2-7
TGTGCCAGCTCACCAGCTAGCGGGAGGGGCATTCAGTACTTC | CASSPASGRGIQYF | TRBD2 | NA | TRBV18 | 14 | TRBJ2-4
TGCAGTGCTAGAGTTAAGAGGGGATTCACTGAAGCTTTCTTT | CSARVKRGFTEAFF | NA | many | TRBV20-1 | 14 | TRBJ1-1
TGTGCCAGCAGTGTAGAAGATTATAATTCACCCCTCCACTTT | CASSVEDYNSPLHF | NA | many | TRBV2 | 14 | TRBJ1-6
TGTGCCAGCAGCTTAGGCGGCGGGAGGACCGAGGACGAGCAGTACTTC | CASSLGGGRTEDEQYF | TRBD2 | many | TRBV13 | 16 | TRBJ2-7
TGCAGTGCTAGTCATGGGGACTACGAGCAGTACTTC | CSASHGDYEQYF | NA | few | TRBV20-1 | 12 | TRBJ2-7
TGCAGCGTTGAAGATTCTGGCAGGGGGCTGGAGACCCAGTACTTC | CSVEDSGRGLETQYF | TRBD1 | few | TRBV29-1 | 15 | TRBJ2-5
TGTGCCAGCGAGGGAAGCTCCCCGGGTCTCGAGCAGTACTTC | CASEGSSPGLEQYF | NA | NA | TRBV6-4 | 14 | TRBJ2-7